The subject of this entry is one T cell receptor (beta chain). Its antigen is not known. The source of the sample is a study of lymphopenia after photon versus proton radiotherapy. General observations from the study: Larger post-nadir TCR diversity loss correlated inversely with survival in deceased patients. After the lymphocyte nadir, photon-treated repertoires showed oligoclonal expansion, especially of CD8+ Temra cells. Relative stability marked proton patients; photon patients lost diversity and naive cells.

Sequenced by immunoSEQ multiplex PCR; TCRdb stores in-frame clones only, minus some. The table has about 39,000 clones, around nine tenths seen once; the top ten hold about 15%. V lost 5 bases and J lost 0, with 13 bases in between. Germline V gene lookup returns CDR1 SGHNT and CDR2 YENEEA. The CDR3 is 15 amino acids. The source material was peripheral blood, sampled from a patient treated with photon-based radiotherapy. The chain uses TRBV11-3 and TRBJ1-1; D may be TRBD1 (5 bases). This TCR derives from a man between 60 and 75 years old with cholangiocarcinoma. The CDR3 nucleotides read TGTGCCAGCAGCCCCCGGACAAACATGAACACTGAAGCTTTCTTT. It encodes CASSPRTNMNTEAFF.